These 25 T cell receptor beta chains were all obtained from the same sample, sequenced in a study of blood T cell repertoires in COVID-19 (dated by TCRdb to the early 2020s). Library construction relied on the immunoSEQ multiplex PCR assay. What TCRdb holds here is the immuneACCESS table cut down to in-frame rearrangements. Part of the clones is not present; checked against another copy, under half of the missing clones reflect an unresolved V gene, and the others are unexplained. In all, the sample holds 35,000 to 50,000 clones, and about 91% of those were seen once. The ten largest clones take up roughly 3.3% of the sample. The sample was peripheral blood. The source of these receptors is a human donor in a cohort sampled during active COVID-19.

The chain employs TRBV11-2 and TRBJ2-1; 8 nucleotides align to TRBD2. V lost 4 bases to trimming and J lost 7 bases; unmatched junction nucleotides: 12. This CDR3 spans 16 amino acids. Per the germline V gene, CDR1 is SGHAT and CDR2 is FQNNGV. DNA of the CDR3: TGTGCCAGCAGCTGGTCGCGGGGGGTGATTAGAAATGAGCAGTTCTTC. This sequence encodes CASSWSRGVIRNEQFF.

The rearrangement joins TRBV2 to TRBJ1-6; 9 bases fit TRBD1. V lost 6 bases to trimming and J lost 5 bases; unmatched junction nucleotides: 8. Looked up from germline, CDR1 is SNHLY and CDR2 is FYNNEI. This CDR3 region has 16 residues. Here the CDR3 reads CASRVDRGQDNSPLHF. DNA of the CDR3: TGTGCCAGCAGGGTGGACAGGGGCCAAGATAATTCACCCCTCCACTTT.

CDR3 in DNA: TGCAGCGTTCGGACAGGGCTCACACATTACTATGGCTACACCTTC. Its protein is CSVRTGLTHYYGYTF. The rearrangement uses TRBV29-1 and TRBJ1-2; TRBD1 agrees at 8 bases. The germline V gene has CDR1 SQVTM and CDR2 ANQGSEA. The CDR3 runs 15 residues. V lost 5 bases to trimming and J lost 3 bases; unmatched junction nucleotides: 11.

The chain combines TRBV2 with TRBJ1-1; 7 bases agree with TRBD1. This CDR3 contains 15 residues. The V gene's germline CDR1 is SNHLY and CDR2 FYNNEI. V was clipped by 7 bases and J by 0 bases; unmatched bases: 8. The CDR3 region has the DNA TGTGCCAGCACTGACAGGGATACGTTGAACACTGAAGCTTTCTTT. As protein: CASTDRDTLNTEAFF.

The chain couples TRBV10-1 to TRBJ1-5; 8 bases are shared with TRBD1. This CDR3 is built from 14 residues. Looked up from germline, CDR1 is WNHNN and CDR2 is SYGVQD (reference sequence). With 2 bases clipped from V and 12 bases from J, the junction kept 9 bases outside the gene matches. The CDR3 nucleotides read TGCGCCAGCAGTGAGATGGACAGGGATGATGACCAGCATTTT. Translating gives CASSEMDRDDDQHF.

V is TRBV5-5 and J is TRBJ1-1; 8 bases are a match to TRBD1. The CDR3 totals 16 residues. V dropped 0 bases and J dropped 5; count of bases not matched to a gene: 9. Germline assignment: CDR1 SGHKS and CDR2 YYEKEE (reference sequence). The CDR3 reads CASSLANQGAGTEAFF. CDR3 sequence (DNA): TGTGCCAGCAGCTTGGCCAATCAGGGGGCAGGGACTGAAGCTTTCTTT.

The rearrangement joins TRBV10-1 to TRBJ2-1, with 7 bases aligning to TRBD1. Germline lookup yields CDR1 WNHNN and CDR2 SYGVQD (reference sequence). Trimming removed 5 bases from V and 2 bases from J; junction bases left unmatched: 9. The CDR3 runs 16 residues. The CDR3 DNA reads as TGCGCCAGCAGTCCCGGTGGACAGGAGGCCTACAATGAGCAGTTCTTC. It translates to CASSPGGQEAYNEQFF.

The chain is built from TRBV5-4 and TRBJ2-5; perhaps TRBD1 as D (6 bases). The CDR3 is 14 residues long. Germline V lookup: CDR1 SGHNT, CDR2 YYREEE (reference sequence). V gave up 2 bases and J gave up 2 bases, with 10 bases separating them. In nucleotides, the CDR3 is TGTGCCAGCAGCTTAGCCAGGGGACAAGAGACCCAGTACTTC. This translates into CASSLARGQETQYF.

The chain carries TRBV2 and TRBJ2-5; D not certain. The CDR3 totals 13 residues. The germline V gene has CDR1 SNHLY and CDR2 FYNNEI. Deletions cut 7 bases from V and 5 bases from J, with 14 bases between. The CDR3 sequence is CASNRLQTETQYF. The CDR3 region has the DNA TGTGCCAGCAATCGGTTACAGACGGAGACCCAGTACTTC.

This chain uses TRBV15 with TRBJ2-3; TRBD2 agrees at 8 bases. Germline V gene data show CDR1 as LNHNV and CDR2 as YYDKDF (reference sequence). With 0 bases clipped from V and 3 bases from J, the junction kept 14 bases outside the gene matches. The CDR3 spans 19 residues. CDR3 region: CATSRDGSGRGYGTDTQYF. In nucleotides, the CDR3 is TGTGCCACCAGCAGAGATGGAAGCGGGAGAGGTTATGGGACAGATACGCAGTATTTT.

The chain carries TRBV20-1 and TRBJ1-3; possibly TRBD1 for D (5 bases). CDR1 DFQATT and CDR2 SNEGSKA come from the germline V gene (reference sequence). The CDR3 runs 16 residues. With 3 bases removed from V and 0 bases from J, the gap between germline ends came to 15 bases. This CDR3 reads CSASLGPPFSGNTIYF. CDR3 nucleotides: TGCAGTGCTAGTCTGGGGCCGCCTTTCTCTGGAAACACCATATATTTT.

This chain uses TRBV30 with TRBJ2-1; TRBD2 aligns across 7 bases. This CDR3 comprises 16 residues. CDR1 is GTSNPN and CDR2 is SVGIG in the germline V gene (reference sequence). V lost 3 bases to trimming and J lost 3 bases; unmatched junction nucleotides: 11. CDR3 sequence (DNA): TGTGCCTGGAGGCTTCAGCTAGCGGAGAACTACAATGAGCAGTTCTTC. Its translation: CAWRLQLAENYNEQFF.

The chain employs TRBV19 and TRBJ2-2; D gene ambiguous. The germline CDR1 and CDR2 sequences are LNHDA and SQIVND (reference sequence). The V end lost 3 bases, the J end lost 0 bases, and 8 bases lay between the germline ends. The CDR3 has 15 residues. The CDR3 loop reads CASSMLGANTGELFF. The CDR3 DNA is TGTGCCAGTAGTATGCTAGGTGCGAACACCGGGGAGCTGTTTTTT.

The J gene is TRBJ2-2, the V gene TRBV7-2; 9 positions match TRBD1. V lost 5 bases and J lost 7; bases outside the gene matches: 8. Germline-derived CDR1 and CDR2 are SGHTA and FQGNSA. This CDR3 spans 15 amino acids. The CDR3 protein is CASSRPGTGRGELFF. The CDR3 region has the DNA TGTGCCAGCAGCCGCCCCGGGACAGGGCGCGGGGAGCTGTTTTTT. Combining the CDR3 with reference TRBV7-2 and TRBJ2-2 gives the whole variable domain GAGVSQSPSNKVTEKGKDVELRCDPISGHTALYWYRQSLGQGLEFLIYFQGNSAPDKSGLPSDRFSAERTGGSVSTLTIQRTQQEDSAVYLCASSRPGTGRGELFFGEGSRLTVL.

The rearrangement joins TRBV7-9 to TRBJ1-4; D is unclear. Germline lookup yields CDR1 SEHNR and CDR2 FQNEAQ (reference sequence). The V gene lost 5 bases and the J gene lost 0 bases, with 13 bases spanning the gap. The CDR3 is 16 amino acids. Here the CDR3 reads CASSPVGRATNEKLFF. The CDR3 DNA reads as TGTGCCAGCAGCCCGGTTGGGCGCGCAACTAATGAAAAACTGTTTTTT.

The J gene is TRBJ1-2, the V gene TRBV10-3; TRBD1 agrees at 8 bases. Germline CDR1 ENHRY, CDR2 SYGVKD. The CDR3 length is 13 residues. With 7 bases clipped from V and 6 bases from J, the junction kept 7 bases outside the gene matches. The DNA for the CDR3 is TGTGCCATCAACCCTACAGGGGGAGATGGCTACACCTTC. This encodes CAINPTGGDGYTF.

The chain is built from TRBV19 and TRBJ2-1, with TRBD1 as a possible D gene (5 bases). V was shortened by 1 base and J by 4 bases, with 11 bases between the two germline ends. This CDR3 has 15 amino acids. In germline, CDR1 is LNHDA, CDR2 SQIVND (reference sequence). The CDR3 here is CASSIGRVSYNEQFF. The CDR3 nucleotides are TGTGCCAGTAGTATAGGCAGGGTGTCGTACAATGAGCAGTTCTTC.

CDR3 coding DNA: TGTGCCAGCAGCCAAGGACTAGCGGGGGGAAATGAGCAGTTCTTC. Translation gives CASSQGLAGGNEQFF. The gene calls are TRBV5-6 and TRBJ2-1; 14 bases fit TRBD2. CDR3 length: 15 residues. Losses at the gene ends were 4 bases for V and 7 bases for J; bases not matched to a gene: 4. The V gene's germline CDR1 is SGHDT and CDR2 YYEEEE.

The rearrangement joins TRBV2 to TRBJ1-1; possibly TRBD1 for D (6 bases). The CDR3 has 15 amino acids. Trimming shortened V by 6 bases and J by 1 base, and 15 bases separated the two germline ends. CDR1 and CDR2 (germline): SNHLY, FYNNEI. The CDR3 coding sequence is TGTGCCAGCAGCTTATATACGACAGGGAACACTGAAGCTTTCTTT. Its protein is CASSLYTTGNTEAFF.

The CDR3 sequence: CASSLHRGRGANTEAFF. The CDR3 DNA reads TGCGCCAGCAGCTTGCACAGGGGGCGAGGGGCGAACACTGAAGCTTTCTTT. V and J are TRBV5-1 and TRBJ1-1; 9 bases map to TRBD1. This CDR3 is built from 17 residues. Germline CDR1 reads SGHRS; CDR2 reads YFSETQ. Trimming at V came to 1 base and at J to 1 base, leaving 8 bases not matched to a gene.

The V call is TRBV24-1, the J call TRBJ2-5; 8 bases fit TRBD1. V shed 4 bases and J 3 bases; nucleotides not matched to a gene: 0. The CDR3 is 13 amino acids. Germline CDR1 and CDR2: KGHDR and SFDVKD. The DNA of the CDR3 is TGTGCCACCAGTGAACAGGGGGAAGAGACCCAGTACTTC. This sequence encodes CATSEQGEETQYF.

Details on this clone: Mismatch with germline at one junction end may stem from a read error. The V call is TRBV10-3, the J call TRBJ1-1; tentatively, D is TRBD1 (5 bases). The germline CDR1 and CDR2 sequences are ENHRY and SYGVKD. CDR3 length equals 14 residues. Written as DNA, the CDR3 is TGTGCCATCACTGAGAGGACGGAGGGGACTGAAGCTTTCTTT. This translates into CAITERTEGTEAFF.

The CDR3 spells CASSPPFVYGYTF. For the CDR3, the DNA is TGTGCCAGCTCACCACCCTTTGTCTATGGCTACACCTTC. This chain links TRBV18 with TRBJ1-2; no firm D call. The CDR3 has 13 residues. Trimming left V 0 bases short and J 4 bases short, with 6 bases between. Per germline, CDR1 KGHSH and CDR2 LQKENI.

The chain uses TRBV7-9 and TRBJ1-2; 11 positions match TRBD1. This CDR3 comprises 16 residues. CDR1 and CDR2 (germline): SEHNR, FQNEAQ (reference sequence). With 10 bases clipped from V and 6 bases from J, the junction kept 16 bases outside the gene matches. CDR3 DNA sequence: TGTGCCACTTGGAGGGGGACAGGGGGAAGCATAGATGGCTACACCTTC. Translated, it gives CATWRGTGGSIDGYTF.

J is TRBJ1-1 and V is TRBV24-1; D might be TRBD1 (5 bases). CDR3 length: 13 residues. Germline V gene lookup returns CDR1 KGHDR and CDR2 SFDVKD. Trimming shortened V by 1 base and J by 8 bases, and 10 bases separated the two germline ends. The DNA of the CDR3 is TGTGCCACCAGTGATTTTAGTGGGGGGGAAGCTTTCTTT. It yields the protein CATSDFSGGEAFF.